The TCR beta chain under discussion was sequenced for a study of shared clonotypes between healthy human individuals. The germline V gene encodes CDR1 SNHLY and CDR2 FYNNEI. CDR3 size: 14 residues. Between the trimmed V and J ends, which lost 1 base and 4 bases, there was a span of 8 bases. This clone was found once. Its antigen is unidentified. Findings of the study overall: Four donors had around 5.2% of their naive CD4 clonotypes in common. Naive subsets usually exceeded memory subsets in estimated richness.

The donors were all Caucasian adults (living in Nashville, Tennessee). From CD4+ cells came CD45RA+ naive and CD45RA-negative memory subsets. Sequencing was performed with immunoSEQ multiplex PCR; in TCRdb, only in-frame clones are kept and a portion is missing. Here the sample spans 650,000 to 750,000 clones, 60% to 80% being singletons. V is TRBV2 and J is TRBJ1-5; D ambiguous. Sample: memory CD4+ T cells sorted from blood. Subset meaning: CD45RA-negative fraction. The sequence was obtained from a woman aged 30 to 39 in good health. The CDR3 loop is CASSEVAGNQPQHF. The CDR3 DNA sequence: TGTGCCAGCAGTGAAGTTGCAGGTAATCAGCCCCAGCATTTT.